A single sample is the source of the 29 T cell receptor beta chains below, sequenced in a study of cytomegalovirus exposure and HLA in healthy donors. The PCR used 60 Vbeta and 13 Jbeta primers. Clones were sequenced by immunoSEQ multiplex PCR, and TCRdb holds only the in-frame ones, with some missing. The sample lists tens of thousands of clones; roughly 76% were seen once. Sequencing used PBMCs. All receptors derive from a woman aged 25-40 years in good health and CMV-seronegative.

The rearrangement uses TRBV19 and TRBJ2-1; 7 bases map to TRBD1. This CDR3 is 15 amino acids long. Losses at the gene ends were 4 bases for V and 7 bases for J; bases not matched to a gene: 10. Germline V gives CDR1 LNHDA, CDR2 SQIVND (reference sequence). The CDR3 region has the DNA TGTGCCAGTAGTACCCGACAGGGAACAGCGAATGAGCAGTTCTTC. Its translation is CASSTRQGTANEQFF.

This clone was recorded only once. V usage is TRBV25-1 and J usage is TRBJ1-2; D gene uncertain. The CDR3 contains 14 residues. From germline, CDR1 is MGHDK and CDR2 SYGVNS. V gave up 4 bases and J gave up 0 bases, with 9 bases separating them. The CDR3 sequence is CASSVGGPNYGYTF. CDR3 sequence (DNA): TGTGCCAGCAGTGTAGGTGGGCCTAACTATGGCTACACCTTC.

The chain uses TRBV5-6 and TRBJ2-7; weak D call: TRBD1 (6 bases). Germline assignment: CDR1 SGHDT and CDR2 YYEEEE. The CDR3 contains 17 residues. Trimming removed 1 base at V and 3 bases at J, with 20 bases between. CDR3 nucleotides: TGTGCCAGCAGCTTGCCCCCCAGGGACACCCCCTACTACGAGCAGTACTTC. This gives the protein CASSLPPRDTPYYEQYF.

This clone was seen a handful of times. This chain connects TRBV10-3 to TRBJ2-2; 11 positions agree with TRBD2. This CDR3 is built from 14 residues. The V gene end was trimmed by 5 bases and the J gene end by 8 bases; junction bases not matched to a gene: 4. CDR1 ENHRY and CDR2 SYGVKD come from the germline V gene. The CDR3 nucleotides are TGTGCCATCAGTCCGACTAGCGGGAAGGGGGAGCTGTTTTTT. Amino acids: CAISPTSGKGELFF.

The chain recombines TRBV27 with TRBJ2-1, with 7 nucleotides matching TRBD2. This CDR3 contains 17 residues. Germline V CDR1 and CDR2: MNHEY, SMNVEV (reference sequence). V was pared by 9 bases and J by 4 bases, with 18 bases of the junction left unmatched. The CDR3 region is CASLSLEGEGRYNEQFF. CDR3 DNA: TGTGCCAGTTTGTCTCTGGAAGGGGAGGGTCGTTACAATGAGCAGTTCTTC.

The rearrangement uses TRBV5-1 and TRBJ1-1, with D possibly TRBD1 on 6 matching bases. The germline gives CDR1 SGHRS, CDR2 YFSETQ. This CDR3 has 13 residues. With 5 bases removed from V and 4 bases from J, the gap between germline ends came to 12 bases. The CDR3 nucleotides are TGCGCCAGCAGTACAGGGTTCGGCACTGAAGCTTTCTTT. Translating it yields CASSTGFGTEAFF.

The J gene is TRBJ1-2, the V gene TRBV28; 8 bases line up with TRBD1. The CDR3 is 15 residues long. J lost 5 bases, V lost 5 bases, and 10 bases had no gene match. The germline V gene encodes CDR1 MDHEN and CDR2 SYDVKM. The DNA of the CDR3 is TGTGCCAGCAGTCCGTCGGACAGGGCGGGGTATGGCTACACCTTC. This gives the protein CASSPSDRAGYGYTF.

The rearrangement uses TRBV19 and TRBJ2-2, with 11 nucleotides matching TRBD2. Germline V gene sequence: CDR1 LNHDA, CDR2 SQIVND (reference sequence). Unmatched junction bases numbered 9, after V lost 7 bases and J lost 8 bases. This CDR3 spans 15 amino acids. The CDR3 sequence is CASTLLAGATGELFF. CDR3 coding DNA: TGTGCCAGTACTTTACTAGCGGGAGCAACAGGGGAGCTGTTTTTT.

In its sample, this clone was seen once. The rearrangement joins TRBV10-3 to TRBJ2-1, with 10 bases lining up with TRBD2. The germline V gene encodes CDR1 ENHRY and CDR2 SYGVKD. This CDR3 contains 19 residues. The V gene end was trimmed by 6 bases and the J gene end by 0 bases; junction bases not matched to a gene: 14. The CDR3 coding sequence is TGTGCCATCAGCCCCCTCGGGACTAGCGAAAGTCGCTCCTACAATGAGCAGTTCTTC. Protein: CAISPLGTSESRSYNEQFF.

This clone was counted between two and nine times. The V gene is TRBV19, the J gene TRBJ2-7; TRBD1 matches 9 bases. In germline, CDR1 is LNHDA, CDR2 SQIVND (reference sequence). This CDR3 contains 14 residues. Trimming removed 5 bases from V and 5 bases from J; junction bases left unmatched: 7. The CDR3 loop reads CASSPGTGSHEQYF. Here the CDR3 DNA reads TGTGCCAGTAGTCCCGGGACAGGGTCCCACGAGCAGTACTTC.

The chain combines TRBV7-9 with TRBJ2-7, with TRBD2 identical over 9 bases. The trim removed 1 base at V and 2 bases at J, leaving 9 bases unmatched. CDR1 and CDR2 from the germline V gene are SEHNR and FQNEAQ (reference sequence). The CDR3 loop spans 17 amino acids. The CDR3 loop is CASSLGSSSGKAYEQYF. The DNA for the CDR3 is TGTGCCAGCAGCTTAGGGTCGTCTAGCGGGAAGGCCTACGAGCAGTACTTC.

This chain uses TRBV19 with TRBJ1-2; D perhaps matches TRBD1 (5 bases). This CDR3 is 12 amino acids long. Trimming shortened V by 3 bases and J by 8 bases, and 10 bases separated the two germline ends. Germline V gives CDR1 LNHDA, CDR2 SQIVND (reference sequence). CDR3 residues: CASSMWGGGYTF. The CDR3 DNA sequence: TGTGCCAGTAGTATGTGGGGCGGAGGCTACACCTTC.

In DNA, the CDR3 is TGTGCCAGCAGTGATAGCGGAAGCTACACAGATACGCAGTATTTT. Its protein product is CASSDSGSYTDTQYF. The chain uses TRBV25-1 and TRBJ2-3; D may be TRBD2 (6 bases). V gave up 3 bases and J gave up 2 bases, with 12 bases separating them. The CDR3 totals 15 residues. Germline V lookup: CDR1 MGHDK, CDR2 SYGVNS.

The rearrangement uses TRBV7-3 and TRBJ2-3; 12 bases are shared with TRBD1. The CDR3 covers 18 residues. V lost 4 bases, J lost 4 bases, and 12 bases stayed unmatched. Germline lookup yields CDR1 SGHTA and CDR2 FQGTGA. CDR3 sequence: CASSSIRGQGARSDTQYF. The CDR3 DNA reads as TGTGCCAGCAGCTCAATAAGGGGACAGGGGGCTAGGTCAGATACGCAGTATTTT.

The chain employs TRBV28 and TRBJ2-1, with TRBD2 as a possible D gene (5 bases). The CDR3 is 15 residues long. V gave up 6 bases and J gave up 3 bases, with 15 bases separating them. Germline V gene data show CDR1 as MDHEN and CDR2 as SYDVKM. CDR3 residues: CASRKMLEGYNEQFF. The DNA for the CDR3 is TGTGCCAGCAGAAAAATGCTCGAGGGCTACAATGAGCAGTTCTTC.

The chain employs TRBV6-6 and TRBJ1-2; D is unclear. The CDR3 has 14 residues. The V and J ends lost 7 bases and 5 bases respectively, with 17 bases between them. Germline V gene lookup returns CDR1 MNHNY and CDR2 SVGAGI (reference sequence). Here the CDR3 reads CASTTPGGFYGYTF. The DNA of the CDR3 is TGTGCCAGCACCACCCCCGGAGGGTTTTATGGCTACACCTTC.

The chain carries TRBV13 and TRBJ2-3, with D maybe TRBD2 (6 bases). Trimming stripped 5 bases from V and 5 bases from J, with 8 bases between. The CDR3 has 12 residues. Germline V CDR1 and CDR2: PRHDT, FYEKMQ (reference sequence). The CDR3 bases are TGTGCCAGCAGCCGGGACTTAGATACGCAGTATTTT. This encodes CASSRDLDTQYF.

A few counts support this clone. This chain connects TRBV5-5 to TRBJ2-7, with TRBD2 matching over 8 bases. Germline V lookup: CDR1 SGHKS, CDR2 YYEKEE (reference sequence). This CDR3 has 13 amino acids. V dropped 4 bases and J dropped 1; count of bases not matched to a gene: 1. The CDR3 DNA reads TGTGCCAGCAGCCCGGGGGGGTCCTACGAGCAGTACTTC. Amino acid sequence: CASSPGGSYEQYF.

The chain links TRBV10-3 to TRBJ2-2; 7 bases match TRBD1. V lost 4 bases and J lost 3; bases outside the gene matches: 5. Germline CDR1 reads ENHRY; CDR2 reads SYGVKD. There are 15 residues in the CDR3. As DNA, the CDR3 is TGTGCCATCAGTGGGGACAGTTTCCACACCGGGGAGCTGTTTTTT. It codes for CAISGDSFHTGELFF.

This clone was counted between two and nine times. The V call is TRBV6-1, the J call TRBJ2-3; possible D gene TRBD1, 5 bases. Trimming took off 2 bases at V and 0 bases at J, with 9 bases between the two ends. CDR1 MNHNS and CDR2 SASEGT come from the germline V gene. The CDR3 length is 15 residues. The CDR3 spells CASSEQDTSTDTQYF. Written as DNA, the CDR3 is TGTGCCAGCAGTGAACAGGACACTAGCACAGATACGCAGTATTTT.

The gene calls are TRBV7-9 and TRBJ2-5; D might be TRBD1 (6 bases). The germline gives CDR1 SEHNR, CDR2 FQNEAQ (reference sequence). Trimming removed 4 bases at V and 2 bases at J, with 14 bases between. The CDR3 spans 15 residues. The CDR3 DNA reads TGTGCCAGCAGCTCCGGACAGCACCTTCAAGAGACCCAGTACTTC. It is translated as CASSSGQHLQETQYF.

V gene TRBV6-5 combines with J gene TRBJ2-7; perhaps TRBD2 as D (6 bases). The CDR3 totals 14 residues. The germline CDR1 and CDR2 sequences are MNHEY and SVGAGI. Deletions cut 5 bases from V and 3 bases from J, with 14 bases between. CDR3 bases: TGTGCCAGCAGTGAACCCAGCGGGCTCTACGAGCAGTACTTC. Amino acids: CASSEPSGLYEQYF.

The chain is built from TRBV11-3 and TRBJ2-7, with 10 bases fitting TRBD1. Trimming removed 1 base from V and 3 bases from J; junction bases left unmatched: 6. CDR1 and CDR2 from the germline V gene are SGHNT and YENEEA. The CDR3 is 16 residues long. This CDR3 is CASSLGWDRGDYEQYF. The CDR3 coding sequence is TGTGCCAGCAGCTTAGGTTGGGACAGGGGCGACTACGAGCAGTACTTC.

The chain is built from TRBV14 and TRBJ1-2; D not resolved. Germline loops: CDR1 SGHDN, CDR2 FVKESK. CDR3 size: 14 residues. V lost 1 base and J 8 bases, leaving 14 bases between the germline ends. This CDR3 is CASSQVLGQRGYTF. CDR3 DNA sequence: TGTGCCAGCAGCCAAGTATTGGGTCAGCGAGGCTACACCTTC.

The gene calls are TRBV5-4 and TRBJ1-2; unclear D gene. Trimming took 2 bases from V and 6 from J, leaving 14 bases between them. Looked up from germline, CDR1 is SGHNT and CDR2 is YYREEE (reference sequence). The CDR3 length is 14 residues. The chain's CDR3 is CASSFPANGNGYTF. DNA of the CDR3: TGTGCCAGCAGCTTTCCGGCTAACGGGAATGGCTACACCTTC.

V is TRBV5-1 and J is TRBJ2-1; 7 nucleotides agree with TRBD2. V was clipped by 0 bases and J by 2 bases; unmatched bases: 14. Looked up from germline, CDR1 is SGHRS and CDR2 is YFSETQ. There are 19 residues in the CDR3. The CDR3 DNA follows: TGCGCCAGCAGCTTGGCCACCGCGTGGGGGGAGGGGACCTACAATGAGCAGTTCTTC. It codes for CASSLATAWGEGTYNEQFF.

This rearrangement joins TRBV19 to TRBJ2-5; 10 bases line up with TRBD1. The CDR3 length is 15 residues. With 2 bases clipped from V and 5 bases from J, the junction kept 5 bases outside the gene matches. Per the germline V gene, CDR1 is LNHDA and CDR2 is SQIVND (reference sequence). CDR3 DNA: TGTGCCAGTAGTATAAGGGACAGGGGCCGGGAGACCCAGTACTTC. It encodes CASSIRDRGRETQYF.

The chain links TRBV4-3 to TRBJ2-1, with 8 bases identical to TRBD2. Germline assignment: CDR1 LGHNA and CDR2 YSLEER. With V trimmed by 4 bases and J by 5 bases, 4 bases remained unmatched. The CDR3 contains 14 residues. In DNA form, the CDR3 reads TGCGCCAGCAGCCGGACGGGGGGGGACAATGAGCAGTTCTTC. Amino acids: CASSRTGGDNEQFF.

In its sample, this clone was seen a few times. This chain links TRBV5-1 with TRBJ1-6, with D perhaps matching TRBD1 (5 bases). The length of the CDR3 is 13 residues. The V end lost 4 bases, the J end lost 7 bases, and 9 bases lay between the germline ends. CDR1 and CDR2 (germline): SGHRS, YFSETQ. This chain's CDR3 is CASSLDRNSPLHF. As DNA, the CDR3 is TGCGCCAGCAGCCTCGACAGAAATTCACCCCTCCACTTT.